Given below is one T cell receptor beta chain in context. Its antigen is not identified. These data come from a study of cytomegalovirus exposure and HLA in healthy donors. 60 Vbeta and 13 Jbeta primers were used in PCR. In the authors' workflow: Later reanalysis found around 84 million unique TCR beta chains, some 10 million of them shared. Sequencing was performed with immunoSEQ multiplex PCR; in TCRdb, only in-frame clones are kept and a portion is missing. Clone size and V and J calls were adopted from that table, with D and trimming inferred from the DNA. The profile shows 150,000 to 200,000 clones, about four fifths of them singletons. Study-level findings and limits: Researchers left out some V segments, among them TRBV6-2 and TRBV6-3, as indistinguishable. In a later analysis, donors in an Asian-associated ancestry cluster reportedly had fewer N-insertions in productive TCRs than the cohort mean. A later look showed TCR association rates differing by HLA locus, highest for DRB1 and lowest for HLA-C.

Germline CDR1 SGHTA, CDR2 FQGNSA. The CDR3 totals 16 residues. Trimming removed 4 bases at V and 0 bases at J, with 13 bases between. This clonotype originated in a woman in her thirties in good health and CMV-seronegative. The gene calls are TRBV7-2 and TRBJ1-3; TRBD1 might be the D (5 bases). The specimen sequenced was PBMCs. The CDR3 protein is CASSSSGVGSGNTIYF. CDR3 DNA: TGTGCCAGCAGCTCATCGGGGGTAGGCTCTGGAAACACCATATATTTT.